The TCR beta chain under discussion was sequenced for a study of blood T cell repertoires in COVID-19. Per the original methods: Estimates of nucleated cell counts were drawn from the amplification of reference gene primers. Sequencing used immunoSEQ multiplex PCR; TCRdb keeps in-frame clones, though not all of them. For V, J and clone size, that table is used; D and trimming come from the DNA. The table records 140,000 or so clones, roughly 84% of them present only once. Specimen: peripheral blood. The clonotype comes from a human donor with acute or convalescent COVID-19. The donor label of this sample is uncertain.

CDR3 protein: CASSEGTGSFEAFF. The CDR3 DNA follows: TGTGCCAGCAGTGAGGGGACAGGGAGTTTTGAAGCTTTCTTT. The gene calls are TRBV6-1 and TRBJ1-1; 9 bases fit TRBD1. In germline, CDR1 is MNHNS, CDR2 SASEGT. The ends lost 3 bases at V and 7 bases at J; junction bases unmatched: 6. The CDR3 length is 14 residues.